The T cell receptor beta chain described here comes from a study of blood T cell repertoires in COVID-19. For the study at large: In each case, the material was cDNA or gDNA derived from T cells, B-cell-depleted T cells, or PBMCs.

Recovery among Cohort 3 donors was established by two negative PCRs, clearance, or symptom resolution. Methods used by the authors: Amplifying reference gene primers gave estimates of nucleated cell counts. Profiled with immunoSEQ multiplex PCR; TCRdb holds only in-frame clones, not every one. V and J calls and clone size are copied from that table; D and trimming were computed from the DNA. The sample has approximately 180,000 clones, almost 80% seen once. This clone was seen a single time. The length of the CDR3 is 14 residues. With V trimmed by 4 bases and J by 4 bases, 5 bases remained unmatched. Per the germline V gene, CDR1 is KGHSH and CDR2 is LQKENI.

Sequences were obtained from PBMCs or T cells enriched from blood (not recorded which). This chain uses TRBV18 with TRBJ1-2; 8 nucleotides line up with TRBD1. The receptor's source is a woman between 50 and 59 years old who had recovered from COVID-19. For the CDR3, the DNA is TGTGCCAGCTCACATGGGACAGGCGCCTATGGCTACACCTTC. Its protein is CASSHGTGAYGYTF.